This T cell receptor (beta chain) was observed in a study of technical replicates of blood from a few donors. Germline V gene sequence: CDR1 KGHSH, CDR2 LQKENI. Trimming removed 1 base from V and 8 bases from J, with 11 bases in between. The CDR3 runs to 14 residues. TCRdb's copy holds only in-frame clones and misses some; the assay was immunoSEQ multiplex PCR. The sample has about 61,000 clones, about 87% seen once. The specimen was PBMCs. The clonotype originates from a human donor in good health. Some clones in this sample may be carry-over from other donors' samples. This chain links TRBV18 with TRBJ1-4; D ambiguous. CDR3 in DNA: TGTGCCAGCTCACCACAGGGCCCGGGGGAAAAACTGTTTTTT. This gives the protein CASSPQGPGEKLFF.